At least ten counts were recorded for the clone carrying this T cell receptor (beta chain). This CDR3 comprises 16 residues. V was clipped by 3 bases and J by 1 base, with 16 bases between them. Germline V gene data show CDR1 as DFQATT and CDR2 as SNEGSKA (reference sequence). CD4+ or CD8+ T cells at a count of about 1 million served as input for the sorted libraries. MiXCR, run by TCRdb on the 5' RACE reads, gives a single entry per CDR3 protein. The table has around 38,000 distinct CDR3 sequences, roughly 15% seen once. The data are from a study of neurological immune-mediated disorders. This TCR came from a woman aged 60-75 years with HTLV-1-associated myelopathy (HAM/TSP). The chain combines TRBV20-1 with TRBJ2-1; a weak D match, TRBD1 (6 bases). Input material: CD4+ T cells from blood. The CDR3 DNA reads as TGCAGTGCTAGGGGTTGGGGGCCCGATTCCTACAATGAGCAGTTCTTC. Its translation is CSARGWGPDSYNEQFF.